Each of the 18 T cell receptor beta chains below was sequenced from the same sample in a study of lymphopenia after photon versus proton radiotherapy. Using immunoSEQ multiplex PCR, the repertoire was profiled, and TCRdb retains in-frame clones only, with some absent. The table lists about 26,000 clones, around 83% of them singletons. Sequencing was performed on peripheral blood, taken from a patient treated with photon-based radiotherapy. Receptors were obtained from a woman aged 45-59 years with pancreatic cancer.

V gene TRBV5-1 combines with J gene TRBJ2-5; D unclear. With 5 bases removed from V and 1 base from J, the gap between germline ends came to 9 bases. Looked up from germline, CDR1 is SGHRS and CDR2 is YFSETQ. This CDR3 region has 13 residues. CDR3: CASRKGPQETQYF. In nucleotides, the CDR3 is TGCGCCAGCAGGAAAGGCCCCCAAGAGACCCAGTACTTC.

The V gene is TRBV6-5, the J gene TRBJ1-4, with D perhaps TRBD1 (5 bases). From germline, CDR1 is MNHEY and CDR2 SVGAGI. The CDR3 spans 14 residues. The V and J ends lost 3 bases and 7 bases respectively, with 12 bases between them. The CDR3 coding sequence is TGTGCCAGCAGTTATACCCAGGGAGGTGAAAAACTGTTTTTT. It encodes CASSYTQGGEKLFF.

The rearrangement links TRBV5-1 to TRBJ2-7; D may be TRBD1 (6 bases). The CDR3 spans 13 residues. The germline gives CDR1 SGHRS, CDR2 YFSETQ. V was clipped by 3 bases and J by 0 bases, with 7 bases between them. This CDR3 reads CASSWDNSYEQYF. The CDR3 DNA reads TGCGCCAGCAGCTGGGACAACTCCTACGAGCAGTACTTC.

This clone was seen more than once but under ten times. This chain joins TRBV9 and TRBJ1-2; the match to TRBD1 covers 9 bases. J lost 5 bases, V lost 3 bases, and 8 bases had no gene match. Germline V lookup: CDR1 SGDLS, CDR2 YYNGEE. The CDR3 runs 15 residues. The CDR3 DNA is TGTGCCAGCAGCGCTGGACAGGGGTGGGGGTATGGCTACACCTTC. Amino acid sequence: CASSAGQGWGYGYTF.

The chain joins TRBV19 to TRBJ2-7; TRBD1 aligns across 11 bases. Germline-derived CDR1 and CDR2 are LNHDA and SQIVND (reference sequence). V trimming: 0 bases; J trimming: 6 bases; junction bases outside the gene matches: 4. This CDR3 has 15 amino acids. CDR3 loop: CASSIDGQGAPEQYF. The CDR3 bases are TGTGCCAGTAGTATAGATGGACAGGGGGCGCCCGAGCAGTACTTC.

This chain connects TRBV27 to TRBJ2-3; D possibly corresponds to TRBD2 (5 bases). Trimming removed 0 bases from V and 3 bases from J, with 7 bases in between. Germline V gene sequence: CDR1 MNHEY, CDR2 SMNVEV (reference sequence). CDR3 length: 14 residues. CDR3: CASSLSGGTDTQYF. The CDR3 DNA reads TGTGCCAGCAGTTTATCGGGCGGGACAGATACGCAGTATTTT.

V and J are TRBV15 and TRBJ1-3; D unresolved. Germline CDR1 and CDR2: LNHNV and YYDKDF (reference sequence). The CDR3 loop spans 15 amino acids. V dropped 0 bases and J dropped 0 bases, with 6 bases sitting between them. Here the CDR3 DNA reads TGTGCCACCAGCAGAGATAGGCTCTCTGGAAACACCATATATTTT. Protein sequence: CATSRDRLSGNTIYF.

This clone turned up a few times. The chain links TRBV4-2 to TRBJ2-1; TRBD2 aligns across 7 bases. Trimming removed 1 base from V and 5 bases from J; junction bases left unmatched: 8. The V gene's germline CDR1 is LGHNA and CDR2 YNFKEQ. The CDR3 loop spans 16 amino acids. The CDR3 loop is CASSQAATSSHNEQFF. Here the CDR3 DNA reads TGTGCCAGCAGCCAAGCTGCGACTAGCAGCCACAATGAGCAGTTCTTC.

This clone was observed a single time. The V and J genes are TRBV15 and TRBJ2-4; TRBD2 aligns across 11 bases. The trim removed 4 bases at V and 3 bases at J, leaving 11 bases unmatched. The CDR3 has 18 amino acids. Germline lookup yields CDR1 LNHNV and CDR2 YYDKDF (reference sequence). The CDR3 DNA reads as TGTGCCACCAGCATGGGACTGACTAGCGGGATAGGCAAAAACATTCAGTACTTC. Translating it yields CATSMGLTSGIGKNIQYF.

This rearrangement joins TRBV6-4 to TRBJ2-7; no reliable D call. The CDR3 extends over 10 amino acids. Germline V gene lookup returns CDR1 MRHNA and CDR2 SNTAGT. V was trimmed by 6 bases and J by 2 bases, leaving 2 bases between them. CDR3: CASRTYEQYF. CDR3 DNA sequence: TGTGCCAGCAGAACCTACGAGCAGTACTTC.

The chain carries TRBV30 and TRBJ2-7; the D gene is possibly TRBD1 (6 bases). CDR1 and CDR2 from the germline V gene are GTSNPN and SVGIG (reference sequence). Trimming took off 0 bases at V and 9 bases at J, with 24 bases between the two ends. The CDR3 is made up of 16 amino acids. The DNA of the CDR3 is TGTGCCTGGAGTGTGGTCTCAGCTCGACTTGGGACAAGGCAGTACTTC. It is translated as CAWSVVSARLGTRQYF.

The V and J genes are TRBV5-1 and TRBJ2-7, with 8 positions matching TRBD2. The germline V gene encodes CDR1 SGHRS and CDR2 YFSETQ. The CDR3 has 14 amino acids. V dropped 1 base and J dropped 5; count of bases not matched to a gene: 5. The CDR3 is CASSLSGGTHEQYF. The CDR3, as DNA: TGCGCCAGCAGCTTGTCGGGAGGGACCCACGAGCAGTACTTC.

V gene TRBV11-3 combines with J gene TRBJ2-3; perhaps D is TRBD1 or TRBD2 (6 bases each). This CDR3 is 16 amino acids long. The V gene's germline CDR1 is SGHNT and CDR2 YENEEA. Trimming took 2 bases from V and 0 from J, leaving 12 bases between them. CDR3 region: CASSLRSGGSTDTQYF. CDR3 bases: TGTGCCAGCAGCTTACGGTCCGGGGGCAGCACAGATACGCAGTATTTT. The full variable domain, in which reference TRBV11-3 and TRBJ2-3 provide the parts outside the CDR3, is EAGVVQSPRYKIIEKKQPVAFWCNPISGHNTLYWYLQNLGQGPELLIRYENEEAVDDSQLPKDRFSAERLKGVDSTLKIQPAELGDSAVYLCASSLRSGGSTDTQYFGPGTRLTVL.

The chain employs TRBV6-6 and TRBJ2-1; no clear D. Germline CDR1 and CDR2: MNHNY and SVGAGI (reference sequence). There are 13 residues in the CDR3. Trimming removed 10 bases from V and 0 bases from J, with 10 bases in between. The CDR3 region has the DNA TGTGCCACCCTCCTATCCTCCTACAATGAGCAGTTCTTC. Protein product: CATLLSSYNEQFF.

This clone showed up just once. The chain combines TRBV9 with TRBJ2-1; 11 bases align to TRBD1. This CDR3 contains 15 residues. V gave up 0 bases and J gave up 7 bases; unmatched junction bases: 3. The germline gives CDR1 SGDLS, CDR2 YYNGEE. DNA for the CDR3: TGTGCCAGCAGCGTAGTGGGGGACAGGGGGAATGAGCAGTTCTTC. Translation gives CASSVVGDRGNEQFF.

V is TRBV5-1 and J is TRBJ2-3, with D perhaps TRBD2 (5 bases). With 1 base removed from V and 0 bases from J, the gap between germline ends came to 9 bases. The CDR3 totals 15 residues. The V gene's germline CDR1 is SGHRS and CDR2 YFSETQ. The CDR3 is CASSLTLASTDTQYF. The CDR3 nucleotides read TGCGCCAGCAGCTTGACTTTAGCGAGCACAGATACGCAGTATTTT. The full variable domain, rest sourced from reference TRBV5-1 and TRBJ2-3, is KAGVTQTPRYLIKTRGQQVTLSCSPISGHRSVSWYQQTPGQGLQFLFEYFSETQRNKGNFPGRFSGRQFSNSRSEMNVSTLELGDSALYLCASSLTLASTDTQYFGPGTRLTVL.

CDR3 residues: CASTGYDNEKLFF. CDR3 bases: TGTGCCAGCACGGGGTATGATAATGAAAAACTGTTTTTT. This chain links TRBV2 with TRBJ1-4; D ambiguous. The ends were cut back, 7 bases at V and 4 bases at J, with 10 bases in the middle. Germline V CDR1 and CDR2: SNHLY, FYNNEI. This CDR3 region has 13 residues.

This chain connects TRBV6-5 to TRBJ2-5; D is perhaps TRBD1 (5 bases). The ends were cut back, 5 bases at V and 3 bases at J, with 13 bases in the middle. The CDR3 totals 14 residues. Looked up from germline, CDR1 is MNHEY and CDR2 is SVGAGI. DNA of the CDR3: TGTGCCAGCAGTAAAAGGACACCCAAAGAGACCCAGTACTTC. This sequence encodes CASSKRTPKETQYF.